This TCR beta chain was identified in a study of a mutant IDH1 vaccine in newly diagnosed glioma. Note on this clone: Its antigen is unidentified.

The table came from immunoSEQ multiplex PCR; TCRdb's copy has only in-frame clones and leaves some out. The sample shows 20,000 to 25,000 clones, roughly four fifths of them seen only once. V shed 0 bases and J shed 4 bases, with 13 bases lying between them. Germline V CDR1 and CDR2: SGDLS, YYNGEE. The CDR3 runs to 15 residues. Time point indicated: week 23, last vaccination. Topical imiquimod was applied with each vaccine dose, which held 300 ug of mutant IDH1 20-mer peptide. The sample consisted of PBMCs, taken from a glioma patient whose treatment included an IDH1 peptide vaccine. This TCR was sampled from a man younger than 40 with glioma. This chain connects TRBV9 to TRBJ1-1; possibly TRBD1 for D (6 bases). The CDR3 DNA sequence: TGTGCCAGCAGCGTAGGGGGGGCCGGGGGCACTGAAGCTTTCTTT. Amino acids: CASSVGGAGGTEAFF.